Following are 18 T cell receptor beta chains from one sample sequenced in a study of T cell repertoires in cytomegalovirus infection. These receptors are not linked to any known antigen. TCRdb called the reads again in MiXCR, with one record for every CDR3 protein. Of around 900,000 distinct CDR3 sequences listed, around 30% are singletons. This specimen consisted of cultured CD8+ T cells from PBMCs, obtained from culture after CMV antigen stimulation. These receptors all come from a human donor in good health (CMV status not recorded). Some clones in this sample may be carry-over from other donors' samples.

The rearrangement uses TRBV6-6 and TRBJ2-5, with D perhaps matching TRBD1 (6 bases). From germline, CDR1 is MNHNY and CDR2 SVGAGI (reference sequence). The CDR3 contains 13 residues. V lost 8 bases and J lost 1, with 11 bases in between. DNA of the CDR3: TGTGCCAGCTGGCAGGGGCCCCAAGAGACCCAGTACTTC. Protein sequence: CASWQGPQETQYF.

The chain recombines TRBV5-4 with TRBJ1-3; D is ambiguous. The germline V gene has CDR1 SGHNT and CDR2 YYREEE (reference sequence). The ends were cut back, 9 bases at V and 0 bases at J, with 7 bases in the middle. CDR3 length equals 12 residues. The CDR3 spells CATPHSGNTIYF. In DNA form, the CDR3 reads TGTGCCACCCCACACTCTGGAAACACCATATATTTT.

This clonotype was detected ten times or more. The genes are TRBV28 and TRBJ2-2, with D perhaps matching TRBD2 (6 bases). The CDR3 covers 16 residues. From germline, CDR1 is MDHEN and CDR2 SYDVKM. Trimming shortened V by 6 bases and J by 0 bases, and 14 bases separated the two germline ends. CDR3 loop: CASSRGDFTNTGELFF. In DNA form, the CDR3 reads TGTGCCAGCAGCCGTGGGGACTTCACGAACACCGGGGAGCTGTTTTTT.

The table lists this clonotype with a few counts. The gene calls are TRBV28 and TRBJ1-6, with unresolved D. Looked up from germline, CDR1 is MDHEN and CDR2 is SYDVKM. This CDR3 region has 14 residues. V lost 2 bases and J lost 6, with 8 bases in between. CDR3 region: CASSLPDLNSPLHF. DNA for the CDR3: TGTGCCAGCAGTTTACCAGATCTTAATTCACCCCTCCACTTT.

This clonotype was seen a handful of times. In DNA form, the CDR3 reads TGTGCCAGCAGTTGGACAGGGCGGACCGGGGAGCTGTTTTTT. Translating it yields CASSWTGRTGELFF. V usage is TRBV2 and J usage is TRBJ2-2; 8 bases align to TRBD1. The CDR3 runs 14 residues. J gave up 5 bases and V 5 bases, and 4 bases lay outside the gene matches. In germline, CDR1 is SNHLY, CDR2 FYNNEI.

In this sample, this clonotype turned up many times. The chain employs TRBV7-8 and TRBJ1-5; a possible D gene is TRBD1 (6 bases). V was shortened by 5 bases and J by 7 bases, with 24 bases between the two germline ends. The length of the CDR3 is 17 residues. Germline assignment: CDR1 SGHVS and CDR2 FQNEAQ. In DNA, the CDR3 is TGTGCCAGCAGCCACAACTTCAGACAGGACGCCGGACAGCCCCAGCATTTT. Translation: CASSHNFRQDAGQPQHF.

A few counts support this clonotype. The chain links TRBV5-8 to TRBJ1-1, with D unresolved. Germline CDR1 SGHTS, CDR2 YDEGEE. Trimming removed 2 bases from V and 1 base from J, with 9 bases in between. The CDR3 is 14 residues long. Here the CDR3 DNA reads TGTGCCAGCAGCTTTGAACCGGAGAACACTGAAGCTTTCTTT. It translates to CASSFEPENTEAFF.

The rearrangement joins TRBV5-1 to TRBJ1-1; D ambiguous. Looked up from germline, CDR1 is SGHRS and CDR2 is YFSETQ. The CDR3 spans 12 residues. Trimming pared 2 bases from V and 7 bases from J, leaving 9 bases between. For the CDR3, the DNA is TGCGCCAGCAGCTTTTACGGCAGTGAAGCTTTCTTT. Translating gives CASSFYGSEAFF.

J is TRBJ1-1 and V is TRBV9; D gene uncertain. Trimming shortened V by 0 bases and J by 1 base, and 7 bases separated the two germline ends. The CDR3 spans 14 residues. CDR1 and CDR2 (germline): SGDLS, YYNGEE. The CDR3: CASSVGEGNTEAFF. Written as DNA, the CDR3 is TGTGCCAGCAGCGTAGGGGAGGGGAACACTGAAGCTTTCTTT.

Concerning this clonotype: The junction departs from the called germline gene at one end, perhaps through a read error. The chain couples TRBV12-3 or TRBV12-4 to TRBJ1-1, with D hard to call. The CDR3 is 12 residues long. CDR3: CVSSFGYTEAFF. The CDR3 coding sequence is TGTGTCAGCAGTTTTGGGTACACTGAAGCTTTCTTT.

This chain joins TRBV12-3 or TRBV12-4 and TRBJ1-1, with D possibly being TRBD1 (6 bases). The V and J ends lost 4 bases and 3 bases respectively, with 12 bases between them. CDR3 length equals 14 residues. In nucleotides, the CDR3 is TGTGCCAGCAGTTCAGGGTCAGGGGACACTGAAGCTTTCTTT. It is translated as CASSSGSGDTEAFF.

This clonotype was counted many times. V is TRBV18 and J is TRBJ2-7; 7 bases align to TRBD1. The V gene end was trimmed by 6 bases and the J gene end by 3 bases; junction bases not matched to a gene: 11. Germline V lookup: CDR1 KGHSH, CDR2 LQKENI. The CDR3 extends over 15 amino acids. The CDR3 is CASSRGQRPLYEQYV. The CDR3 nucleotides are TGTGCCAGCTCCCGGGGACAGAGACCTCTCTACGAGCAGTACGTC.

The gene calls are TRBV4-2 and TRBJ1-1; the D is unclear. Between the trimmed V and J ends, which lost 4 bases and 4 bases, there was a span of 10 bases. Germline CDR1 and CDR2: LGHNA and YNFKEQ. The CDR3 is 13 amino acids. CDR3 loop: CASSPQVSTEAFF. CDR3 coding DNA: TGTGCCAGCAGCCCTCAGGTTAGCACTGAAGCTTTCTTT.

The chain links TRBV2 to TRBJ2-2; tentative D call: TRBD2 (5 bases). The germline CDR1 and CDR2 sequences are SNHLY and FYNNEI. The V end was cut by 3 bases, the J end by 8 bases, with 16 bases between. This CDR3 contains 15 residues. CDR3 loop: CASSDRLEVRGELFF. Here the CDR3 DNA reads TGTGCCAGCAGTGACAGGTTGGAGGTTCGAGGGGAGCTGTTTTTT.

The J gene is TRBJ1-5, the V gene TRBV19; 7 nucleotides align to TRBD1. The junction had 12 bases not matched to a gene; V was cut back by 7 bases and J by 3 bases. In germline, CDR1 is LNHDA, CDR2 SQIVND (reference sequence). CDR3 size: 16 residues. CDR3 loop: CASNYRGQIHNQPQHF. In DNA form, the CDR3 reads TGTGCCAGTAATTACAGGGGCCAGATCCACAATCAGCCCCAGCATTTT. The full variable domain, in which reference TRBV19 and TRBJ1-5 provide the parts outside the CDR3, is DGGITQSPKYLFRKEGQNVTLSCEQNLNHDAMYWYRQDPGQGLRLIYYSQIVNDFQKGDIAEGYSVSREKKESFPLTVTSAQKNPTAFYLCASNYRGQIHNQPQHFGDGTRLSIL.

The J gene is TRBJ1-3, the V gene TRBV27; D ambiguous. This CDR3 is built from 13 residues. Germline CDR1 MNHEY, CDR2 SMNVEV (reference sequence). Trimming shortened V by 7 bases and J by 0 bases, and 7 bases separated the two germline ends. The CDR3 sequence: CASIPSSGNTIYF. CDR3 DNA: TGTGCCAGCATACCTAGCTCTGGAAACACCATATATTTT.

This clonotype was counted a few times. CDR3 DNA sequence: TGTGCCAGCAGTTACTTACAGGGGCCGTCCAGCACAGATACGCAGTATTTT. Protein: CASSYLQGPSSTDTQYF. The rearrangement links TRBV6-5 to TRBJ2-3; TRBD1 matches at 7 bases. V lost 1 base to trimming and J lost 0 bases; unmatched junction nucleotides: 7. This CDR3 is 17 amino acids long. The germline gives CDR1 MNHEY, CDR2 SVGAGI.

In this sample, this clonotype turned up a few times. V usage is TRBV7-8 and J usage is TRBJ1-2; 11 nucleotides line up with TRBD1. With 0 bases clipped from V and 8 bases from J, the junction kept 11 bases outside the gene matches. The CDR3 loop spans 17 amino acids. The germline V gene encodes CDR1 SGHVS and CDR2 FQNEAQ. The DNA of the CDR3 is TGTGCCAGCAGCTTAGCCCTCGGACAGGGGGCGATATCCGGCTACACCTTC. Residues: CASSLALGQGAISGYTF.